Below, 22 T cell receptor beta chains from the same sample are listed, as sequenced in a study of blood T cell repertoires in COVID-19. TCRdb's copy holds only in-frame clones and misses some; the assay was immunoSEQ multiplex PCR. In the table there are roughly 120,000 clones, more than 75% of which are singletons. Sequences were obtained from peripheral blood. These receptor sequences come from a man aged 45-60 years with active COVID-19.

The chain uses TRBV7-3 and TRBJ2-7; D is undetermined. CDR1 SGHTA and CDR2 FQGTGA come from the germline V gene. V dropped 5 bases and J dropped 0 bases, with 8 bases sitting between them. The CDR3 runs 13 residues. CDR3 sequence reads: CASSAYRSYEQYF. In DNA form, the CDR3 reads TGTGCCAGCAGCGCCTACCGCTCCTACGAGCAGTACTTC. Full variable domain (rest looked up from reference TRBV7-3 and TRBJ2-7): GAGVSQTPSNKVTEKGKYVELRCDPISGHTALYWYRQSLGQGPEFLIYFQGTGAADDSGLPNDRFFAVRPEGSVSTLKIQRTERGDSAVYLCASSAYRSYEQYFGPGTRLTVT.

The V and J genes are TRBV7-8 and TRBJ2-1; 10 bases are shared with TRBD2. J gave up 3 bases and V 1 base, and 0 bases lay outside the gene matches. CDR1 and CDR2 (germline): SGHVS, FQNEAQ. This CDR3 comprises 15 residues. The DNA of the CDR3 is TGTGCCAGCAGCTTAGGGACTAGCGGCTACAATGAGCAGTTCTTC. This sequence encodes CASSLGTSGYNEQFF.

The CDR3 loop reads CAISESNQGFSGTEAFF. CDR3 DNA sequence: TGTGCCATCAGTGAGTCGAACCAGGGGTTTAGTGGCACTGAAGCTTTCTTT. The rearrangement uses TRBV10-3 and TRBJ1-1; D might be TRBD1 (6 bases). Germline V gene lookup returns CDR1 ENHRY and CDR2 SYGVKD. The V end lost 0 bases, the J end lost 4 bases, and 18 bases lay between the germline ends. The CDR3 length is 17 residues.

J is TRBJ1-1 and V is TRBV2, with 7 positions matching TRBD1. The V and J ends lost 6 bases and 5 bases, in that order; junction bases with no gene match: 6. Germline V CDR1 and CDR2: SNHLY, FYNNEI. The CDR3 runs 13 residues. Here the CDR3 reads CASREGRGTEAFF. CDR3 nucleotide sequence: TGTGCCAGCAGGGAGGGCAGGGGGACTGAAGCTTTCTTT.

The J gene is TRBJ2-1, the V gene TRBV6-5; unclear D gene. The length of the CDR3 is 15 residues. Germline lookup yields CDR1 MNHEY and CDR2 SVGAGI. Trimming took off 0 bases at V and 3 bases at J, with 9 bases between the two ends. In DNA form, the CDR3 reads TGTGCCAGCAGTTACTCCCCCCCAGACTACAATGAGCAGTTCTTC. Protein: CASSYSPPDYNEQFF.

J is TRBJ2-1 and V is TRBV7-2; TRBD1 might be the D (6 bases). CDR3 size: 13 residues. Germline V CDR1 and CDR2: SGHTA, FQGNSA. The V end lost 3 bases, the J end lost 7 bases, and 10 bases lay between the germline ends. The CDR3: CASSLGAENEQFF. CDR3 nucleotides: TGTGCCAGCAGCTTGGGGGCGGAAAATGAGCAGTTCTTC.

The J gene is TRBJ1-2, the V gene TRBV5-4, with D tentatively TRBD1 (6 bases). The CDR3 has 15 amino acids. V was cut by 4 bases and J by 3 bases, with 16 bases left in between. Germline CDR1 is SGHNT and CDR2 is YYREEE (reference sequence). The CDR3 sequence: CASSPRRGGDYGYTF. Written as DNA, the CDR3 is TGTGCCAGCAGCCCGAGGAGGGGGGGAGACTATGGCTACACCTTC.

DNA of the CDR3: TGTGCCTCTCAAGGCGGGGGCCCTAGCACAGATACGCAGTATTTT. It is translated as CASQGGGPSTDTQYF. The rearrangement links TRBV2 to TRBJ2-3; possible D gene TRBD2, 7 bases. There are 15 residues in the CDR3. V gave up 11 bases and J gave up 0 bases, with 18 bases separating them. Germline lookup yields CDR1 SNHLY and CDR2 FYNNEI.

The sample holds a few counts of this clone. The V gene is TRBV7-9, the J gene TRBJ2-1; TRBD2 agrees at 11 bases. The CDR3 loop spans 16 amino acids. V lost 4 bases and J lost 5; bases outside the gene matches: 7. Germline CDR1 reads SEHNR; CDR2 reads FQNEAQ (reference sequence). CDR3 sequence reads: CASSWQTSGDNNEQFF. As DNA, the CDR3 is TGTGCCAGCAGCTGGCAGACTAGCGGGGATAACAATGAGCAGTTCTTC.

This clone was observed once. The rearrangement joins TRBV12-3 or TRBV12-4 to TRBJ1-2, with a tentative D call TRBD1 (6 bases). The CDR3 has 13 amino acids. The V and J ends lost 3 bases and 3 bases respectively, with 8 bases between them. CDR3 nucleotide sequence: TGTGCCAGCAGTTTGACAGGAGACTATGGCTACACCTTC. Its protein is CASSLTGDYGYTF.

The chain couples TRBV7-9 to TRBJ2-7, with D possibly matching TRBD1 (6 bases). The CDR3 length is 15 residues. Germline CDR1 is SEHNR and CDR2 is FQNEAQ (reference sequence). Trimming left V 1 base short and J 1 base short, with 11 bases between. The CDR3 DNA sequence: TGTGCCAGCAGCTTAGGCCCCGGACAGTCCTACGAGCAGTACTTC. Translating gives CASSLGPGQSYEQYF.

The chain combines TRBV5-1 with TRBJ2-7, with 7 bases fitting TRBD1. The germline gives CDR1 SGHRS, CDR2 YFSETQ. The CDR3 covers 12 residues. Trimming at V came to 4 bases and at J to 10 bases, leaving 8 bases not matched to a gene. The CDR3 DNA follows: TGCGCCAGCAGCGAACAACAGGGGAGCCAGTACTTC. It translates to CASSEQQGSQYF.

This sequence joins TRBV7-2 and TRBJ1-2, with a possible D match to TRBD1 (5 bases). The CDR3 length is 16 residues. V was trimmed by 0 bases and J by 3 bases, leaving 14 bases between them. Germline V lookup: CDR1 SGHTA, CDR2 FQGNSA. The CDR3 region has the DNA TGTGCCAGCAGCTTAGCAGTGGAGGGAGGGGACTATGGCTACACCTTC. Protein: CASSLAVEGGDYGYTF.

This chain uses TRBV30 with TRBJ1-3; TRBD1 is a possible D gene (5 bases). Germline V gene data show CDR1 as GTSNPN and CDR2 as SVGIG (reference sequence). The V end lost 1 base, the J end lost 0 bases, and 7 bases lay between the germline ends. This CDR3 comprises 14 residues. The CDR3: CAWSGQLSGNTIYF. The CDR3 DNA reads as TGTGCCTGGAGTGGACAGCTCTCTGGAAACACCATATATTTT.

This chain connects TRBV9 to TRBJ1-1, with 8 bases fitting TRBD1. Unmatched junction bases numbered 7, after V lost 2 bases and J lost 1 base. Germline CDR1 reads SGDLS; CDR2 reads YYNGEE. This CDR3 contains 16 residues. The CDR3 region has the DNA TGTGCCAGCAGCGTTGGGGCGGGACAGGAGAACACTGAAGCTTTCTTT. It yields the protein CASSVGAGQENTEAFF.

J is TRBJ2-7 and V is TRBV21-1; the table calls TRBD1, which could not be checked here. TRBV21-1 is reported as a pseudogene. The CDR3 has 14 amino acids. The CDR3 DNA reads TGTGCCAGCAGCAACCAGGGTGGTTGGAACGAGCAGTACTTC. Protein product: CASSNQGGWNEQYF.

DNA of the CDR3: TGTGCCAGCAGCTTAGGTCGGGGGACCTACGAGCAGTACTTC. Residues: CASSLGRGTYEQYF. The genes are TRBV7-9 and TRBJ2-7; D might be TRBD2 (6 bases). The CDR3 loop spans 14 amino acids. Germline V gene sequence: CDR1 SEHNR, CDR2 FQNEAQ (reference sequence). Deletions cut 1 base from V and 2 bases from J, with 9 bases between.

J is TRBJ1-1 and V is TRBV29-1; TRBD1 matches 7 bases. Germline CDR1 is SQVTM and CDR2 is ANQGSEA. V trimming: 7 bases; J trimming: 1 base; junction bases outside the gene matches: 6. The CDR3 consists of 13 residues. The CDR3: CSAREGANTEAFF. CDR3 DNA: TGCAGCGCCCGAGAGGGGGCGAACACTGAAGCTTTCTTT.

The rearrangement links TRBV7-9 to TRBJ2-7, with unresolved D. V lost 4 bases, J lost 0 bases, and 7 bases lay in between. Germline V gives CDR1 SEHNR, CDR2 FQNEAQ (reference sequence). The CDR3 has 13 residues. CDR3 nucleotides: TGTGCCAGCAGCTCGGTTGCCTCCTACGAGCAGTACGTC. Translation: CASSSVASYEQYV.

The chain carries TRBV18 and TRBJ1-4; tentatively, D is TRBD1 (6 bases). Germline V gene data show CDR1 as KGHSH and CDR2 as LQKENI. This CDR3 is built from 15 residues. Trimming removed 4 bases at V and 1 base at J, with 10 bases between. The CDR3 DNA reads as TGTGCCAGCTCACAGATGGACAGAACTAATGAAAAACTGTTTTTT. Protein: CASSQMDRTNEKLFF. Full variable domain (rest looked up from reference TRBV18 and TRBJ1-4): NAGVMQNPRHLVRRRGQEARLRCSPMKGHSHVYWYRQLPEEGLKFMVYLQKENIIDESGMPKERFSAEFPKEGPSILRIQQVVRGDSAAYFCASSQMDRTNEKLFFGSGTQLSVL.

The chain uses TRBV5-6 and TRBJ2-5; the D gene is possibly TRBD2 (6 bases). Trimming left V 6 bases short and J 5 bases short, with 14 bases between. Germline-derived CDR1 and CDR2 are SGHDT and YYEEEE. CDR3 length equals 13 residues. CDR3 amino acids: CASNPGGGETQYF. The CDR3 coding sequence is TGTGCCAGCAACCCCGGAGGAGGGGAGACCCAGTACTTC.

V gene TRBV6-5 combines with J gene TRBJ1-1; D is uncertain. Germline-derived CDR1 and CDR2 are MNHEY and SVGAGI. This CDR3 has 12 residues. Trimming pared 0 bases from V and 13 bases from J, leaving 12 bases between. Written as DNA, the CDR3 is TGTGCCAGCAGTTACTCGCCTAGCAGTCTTTTCTTT. This translates into CASSYSPSSLFF.